Below, 18 T cell receptor beta chains from the same sample are listed, as sequenced in a study of blood T cell repertoires in COVID-19. Sequencing was performed with immunoSEQ multiplex PCR; in TCRdb, only in-frame clones are kept and a portion is missing. The profile shows over 200,000 clones, about 85% of them singletons. Sequencing input: peripheral blood. The receptors were sampled from a young woman who had recovered from COVID-19.

V usage is TRBV6-4 and J usage is TRBJ1-1, with D maybe TRBD1 (5 bases). The CDR3 totals 13 residues. V lost 7 bases, J lost 1 base, and 10 bases lay in between. Germline CDR1 MRHNA, CDR2 SNTAGT. The chain's CDR3 is CASNWGRNTEAFF. DNA of the CDR3: TGTGCCAGCAACTGGGGCAGGAACACTGAAGCTTTCTTT.

The chain carries TRBV23-1 and TRBJ1-2; tentatively, D is TRBD1 (6 bases). TRBV23-1 is an open reading frame whose function is uncertain. With 3 bases removed from V and 3 bases from J, the gap between germline ends came to 14 bases. CDR3 length: 15 residues. The CDR3 nucleotides read TGCGCCAGCAGTCATGCCCGGACAGCTCACTATGGCTACACCTTC. Translated, it gives CASSHARTAHYGYTF.

The chain recombines TRBV27 with TRBJ2-4; 15 bases fit TRBD2. The V gene end was trimmed by 5 bases and the J gene end by 3 bases; junction bases not matched to a gene: 20. CDR1 is MNHEY, CDR2 SMNVEV, per germline (reference sequence). The CDR3 runs 22 residues. DNA of the CDR3: TGTGCCAGCAGTCCCCAGGGGGGATGGACTAGCGGGAGGGCTCGGGTCAAAAACATTCAGTACTTC. Amino acids: CASSPQGGWTSGRARVKNIQYF.

The chain combines TRBV30 with TRBJ1-5; tentative D call: TRBD1 (6 bases). This CDR3 comprises 16 residues. Per germline, CDR1 GTSNPN and CDR2 SVGIG (reference sequence). V shed 1 base and J shed 7 bases, with 20 bases lying between them. The CDR3, as DNA: TGTGCCTGGAGTGGATCGGACGGCGTGAGGGGGCAGCCCCAGCATTTT. Amino acid sequence: CAWSGSDGVRGQPQHF.

DNA for the CDR3: TGTGCCAGCAGTTACTCGATTCCACAGCCCACCGGGGAGCTGTTTTTT. Protein: CASSYSIPQPTGELFF. The rearrangement joins TRBV6-5 to TRBJ2-2; no clear D gene. The V end lost 0 bases, the J end lost 4 bases, and 12 bases lay between the germline ends. This CDR3 contains 16 residues. Germline CDR1 MNHEY, CDR2 SVGAGI.

The rearrangement uses TRBV11-2 and TRBJ2-3; D remains unclear. V gave up 0 bases and J gave up 4 bases, with 5 bases separating them. CDR1 and CDR2 from the germline V gene are SGHAT and FQNNGV. This CDR3 is 13 amino acids long. In DNA form, the CDR3 reads TGTGCCAGCAGCTTAGATCTCGCAGATACGCAGTATTTT. Residues: CASSLDLADTQYF.

The V and J genes are TRBV9 and TRBJ2-1, with 10 bases that match TRBD2. J was trimmed by 8 bases and V by 1 base; bases with no gene match: 3. This CDR3 spans 14 amino acids. Germline CDR1 and CDR2: SGDLS and YYNGEE. This CDR3 reads CASSVRLAGDEQFF. The CDR3 region has the DNA TGTGCCAGCAGCGTAAGGCTAGCGGGAGATGAGCAGTTCTTC.

The gene calls are TRBV7-3 and TRBJ1-6; D may be TRBD1 (5 bases). Germline V lookup: CDR1 SGHTA, CDR2 FQGTGA. With 5 bases removed from V and 9 bases from J, the gap between germline ends came to 17 bases. This CDR3 has 15 residues. The CDR3 DNA sequence: TGTGCCAGCAGCAGAAAGCAGGGAAGGGGTTCACCCCTCCACTTT. This sequence encodes CASSRKQGRGSPLHF.

This chain connects TRBV4-2 to TRBJ1-3, with 9 bases fitting TRBD1. J gave up 7 bases and V 2 bases, and 6 bases lay outside the gene matches. The CDR3 is 15 amino acids. Per the germline V gene, CDR1 is LGHNA and CDR2 is YNFKEQ. For the CDR3, the DNA is TGTGCCAGCAGCCAAAATACAGGGGGCTTTAACACCATATATTTT. The encoded protein is CASSQNTGGFNTIYF.

V gene TRBV4-1 combines with J gene TRBJ1-4; unclear D gene. The ends were cut back, 0 bases at V and 8 bases at J, with 22 bases in the middle. This CDR3 spans 18 amino acids. Looked up from germline, CDR1 is MGHRA and CDR2 is YSYEKL. The CDR3 here is CASSQDPRNRRVNEKLFF. The CDR3 nucleotides are TGCGCCAGCAGCCAAGACCCCAGGAATCGGAGGGTTAACGAAAAACTGTTTTTT.

The chain couples TRBV23-1 to TRBJ1-1, with D possibly TRBD1 on 5 matching bases. TRBV23-1 is an ORF, with its function uncertain. Trimming removed 0 bases from V and 0 bases from J, with 11 bases in between. The CDR3 length is 16 residues. The CDR3 spells CASSQSQTALNTEAFF. The DNA for the CDR3 is TGCGCCAGCAGTCAATCCCAGACAGCTCTGAACACTGAAGCTTTCTTT.

V usage is TRBV4-2 and J usage is TRBJ2-1; the match to TRBD2 covers 10 bases. There are 17 residues in the CDR3. Per the germline V gene, CDR1 is LGHNA and CDR2 is YNFKEQ. Trimming removed 0 bases from V and 4 bases from J; junction bases left unmatched: 6. The CDR3 loop reads CASSQDLEREGYNEQFF. CDR3 DNA: TGTGCCAGCAGCCAAGATTTAGAGCGGGAGGGTTACAATGAGCAGTTCTTC.

The chain carries TRBV5-5 and TRBJ1-2; 8 bases fit TRBD1. The germline V gene encodes CDR1 SGHKS and CDR2 YYEKEE (reference sequence). The CDR3 runs 15 residues. With V trimmed by 1 base and J by 8 bases, 10 bases remained unmatched. The CDR3 DNA follows: TGTGCCAGCAGCTTGTTTGGGCAGGGGGCAGGGGGCTACACCTTC. Its translation: CASSLFGQGAGGYTF.

V and J are TRBV10-1 and TRBJ1-1; D ambiguous. Trimming removed 3 bases at V and 3 bases at J, with 8 bases between. The CDR3 contains 13 residues. From germline, CDR1 is WNHNN and CDR2 SYGVQD (reference sequence). The CDR3 spells CASSDYADTEAFF. CDR3 nucleotides: TGCGCCAGCAGTGATTATGCGGACACTGAAGCTTTCTTT.

This clone has a handful of counts. The rearrangement joins TRBV18 to TRBJ2-2, with unresolved D. This CDR3 is 13 amino acids long. The germline gives CDR1 KGHSH, CDR2 LQKENI. Trimming removed 3 bases from V and 1 base from J, with 3 bases in between. CDR3 DNA: TGTGCCAGCTCACCCCAGAACACCGGGGAGCTGTTTTTT. Amino acid sequence: CASSPQNTGELFF.

The rearrangement uses TRBV14 and TRBJ2-7; no firm D call. The length of the CDR3 is 12 residues. CDR1 and CDR2 (germline): SGHDN, FVKESK. The V end lost 3 bases, the J end lost 6 bases, and 9 bases lay between the germline ends. The CDR3 DNA reads as TGTGCCAGCAGCCATGAAGAGCTCGAGCAGTACTTC. Translation gives CASSHEELEQYF.

The gene calls are TRBV19 and TRBJ2-2; TRBD1 is a possible D gene (5 bases). This CDR3 comprises 13 residues. Germline-derived CDR1 and CDR2 are LNHDA and SQIVND (reference sequence). Trimming pared 2 bases from V and 9 bases from J, leaving 10 bases between. CDR3 sequence reads: CASSIIGERELFF. CDR3 nucleotide sequence: TGTGCCAGTAGTATAATAGGGGAACGGGAGCTGTTTTTT.

J is TRBJ1-1 and V is TRBV19; D perhaps matches TRBD1 (5 bases). Trimming removed 5 bases at V and 0 bases at J, with 10 bases between. Germline V CDR1 and CDR2: LNHDA, SQIVND (reference sequence). The length of the CDR3 is 14 residues. DNA for the CDR3: TGTGCCAGTAGTTCCGACAGTTTGAACACTGAAGCTTTCTTT. Translation: CASSSDSLNTEAFF. Using reference TRBV19 and TRBJ1-1 for the parts outside the CDR3, the full variable domain is DGGITQSPKYLFRKEGQNVTLSCEQNLNHDAMYWYRQDPGQGLRLIYYSQIVNDFQKGDIAEGYSVSREKKESFPLTVTSAQKNPTAFYLCASSSDSLNTEAFFGQGTRLTVV.